This TCR beta chain was recorded in a study of cytomegalovirus exposure and HLA in healthy donors. Looking at the study overall: The Caucasian-associated ancestry cluster contained about 80% of the 300 to 450 genotyped donors.

Primers for the PCR totalled 60 Vbeta and 13 Jbeta. As processed by the authors: Counted up in a later analysis, unique TCR beta chains came to approximately 83 million, with roughly 11 million shared. Libraries were prepared by immunoSEQ multiplex PCR; TCRdb keeps only in-frame clonotypes and omits some of them. The DNA was the basis for D and trimming; V, J and clone size are from that table. The data contain about 150,000 clones, approximately 75% of them singletons. For this clone: Its antigen is unidentified.

With 1 base removed from V and 5 bases from J, the gap between germline ends came to 12 bases. CDR1 is SGHRS, CDR2 YFSETQ, per germline. This CDR3 has 15 residues. The study's findings and limits: An ancestry cluster, one associated with Asian ancestry, reportedly showed fewer N-insertions than the approximately 720-donor mean in a later analysis. Information on immune exposure was restricted to one variable (CMV serostatus).

The genes are TRBV5-1 and TRBJ1-4; D possibly corresponds to TRBD1 (5 bases). The source material was PBMCs. The TCR comes from a man younger than 35 in good health and CMV-seronegative. CDR3 sequence reads: CASSLLGRQNEKLFF. CDR3 coding DNA: TGCGCCAGCAGCTTGTTGGGCAGACAGAATGAAAAACTGTTTTTT.